The present T cell receptor (beta chain) was sequenced within a study of glioma-infiltrating T cells. Amplification of TCR alpha and beta CDR3 regions from RNA used iRepertoire nested multiplex PCR. Each CDR3 protein is one row after TCRdb ran MiXCR on the multiplex PCR reads. The table shows 93,000 or so distinct CDR3 sequences, with approximately 28% occurring only once. CDR1 SEHNR and CDR2 FQNEAQ come from the germline V gene (reference sequence). The CDR3 is 14 residues long. Points on this clonotype: Possible read error: a much larger clone is one base away.

The receptor was isolated from a human donor with low-grade glioma or glioblastoma, undergoing nonglioma brain surgery, or in good health (not recorded which). The V gene is TRBV7-9, the J gene TRBJ1-2; TRBD1 agrees at 7 bases. The sequenced sample was glioma tissue, nonneoplastic brain tissue, or PBMCs (not recorded which). The CDR3 nucleotides read TGTGCCTGCAGCGCAGCCGGGACAGACTATGGCTACACCTTC. Its translation is CACSAAGTDYGYTF.